A single sample is the source of the 26 T cell receptor beta chains below, sequenced in a study of T cells after yellow fever vaccination. TCRdb redid the calling of the 5' RACE reads with MiXCR, one entry per CDR3 protein. The sample lists roughly 79,000 distinct CDR3 sequences; around 7% were seen once. The sample in question was CD8+ T cells sorted from PBMCs, obtained around 10 days after the first yellow fever vaccination. Receptor source: a man younger than 35 who received the YFV17D yellow fever vaccine.

This clonotype was observed many times. The V call is TRBV5-1, the J call TRBJ1-4; maybe TRBD1 (5 bases). The CDR3 has 15 residues. V was shortened by 4 bases and J by 9 bases, with 19 bases between the two germline ends. The V gene's germline CDR1 is SGHRS and CDR2 YFSETQ. DNA for the CDR3: TGCGCCAGCAGCCTCGGGACTCCGGAGGTCCAAAAACTGTTTTTT. It is translated as CASSLGTPEVQKLFF.

Many counts were recorded for this clonotype. The rearrangement uses TRBV5-6 and TRBJ2-7; 8 nucleotides agree with TRBD2. The J segment lost 0 bases and the V segment lost 2 bases, leaving 1 base of the junction unmatched. The CDR3 has 14 residues. Germline V gene lookup returns CDR1 SGHDT and CDR2 YYEEEE. CDR3 protein: CASSFSGVSYEQYF. For the CDR3, the DNA is TGTGCCAGCAGCTTTAGCGGGGTCTCCTACGAGCAGTACTTC.

CDR3 nucleotide sequence: TGCGCCAGCAGCCAAGCCCTAGGAAAGTTTGGTGAGCAGTTCTTC. Protein: CASSQALGKFGEQFF. The chain uses TRBV4-1 and TRBJ2-1; D is unresolved. CDR1 MGHRA and CDR2 YSYEKL come from the germline V gene. The V end lost 1 base, the J end lost 9 bases, and 16 bases lay between the germline ends. CDR3 length: 15 amino acids.

The sample holds many counts of this clonotype. The chain recombines TRBV2 with TRBJ2-5; no definite D call. Germline loops: CDR1 SNHLY, CDR2 FYNNEI. CDR3 length: 14 residues. V was trimmed by 8 bases and J by 2 bases, leaving 15 bases between them. CDR3 in amino acids: CASQKDPHQETQYF. The CDR3, as DNA: TGTGCCAGCCAGAAGGACCCCCATCAAGAGACCCAGTACTTC.

In regard to this clonotype: This may stem from a read error, because a much larger clone lies one nucleotide away. V usage is TRBV12-3 or TRBV12-4 and J usage is TRBJ2-7; D not certain. The CDR3 loop spans 12 amino acids. The V and J ends lost 1 base and 8 bases respectively, with 9 bases between them. In nucleotides, the CDR3 is TGTGCCAGCAGTTTAGAGGGCGACAAGCAGTACTTC. Its translation is CASSLEGDKQYF.

This clonotype has just a few counts. The CDR3 sequence: CASSIGQGDIQYF. In DNA form, the CDR3 reads TGTGCCAGCAGCATCGGACAGGGTGACATTCAGTACTTC. The chain links TRBV7-9 to TRBJ2-4; 8 bases match TRBD1. With 5 bases clipped from V and 8 bases from J, the junction kept 5 bases outside the gene matches. This CDR3 has 13 amino acids. Germline assignment: CDR1 SEHNR and CDR2 FQNEAQ (reference sequence).

At least ten counts were recorded for this clonotype. The gene calls are TRBV6-5 and TRBJ1-1; D ambiguous. V was clipped by 8 bases and J by 1 base, with 11 bases between them. CDR1 MNHEY and CDR2 SVGAGI come from the germline V gene. The CDR3 totals 13 residues. The CDR3 sequence is CASLTPGNTEAFF. The CDR3 bases are TGTGCCAGCCTTACCCCGGGGAACACTGAAGCTTTCTTT.

This clonotype was detected ten times or more. V and J are TRBV4-3 and TRBJ2-7, with 7 bases identical to TRBD1. V dropped 2 bases and J dropped 2; count of bases not matched to a gene: 3. CDR1 and CDR2 from the germline V gene are LGHNA and YSLEER. The CDR3 runs 14 residues. This CDR3 is CASSQYQGAYEQYF. The CDR3 DNA sequence: TGCGCCAGCAGCCAATATCAGGGGGCCTACGAGCAGTACTTC.

This clonotype has ten or more counts. The gene calls are TRBV6-2 or TRBV6-3 and TRBJ2-7; unclear D gene. Germline values: CDR1 MNHEY, CDR2 SVGEGT. The CDR3 loop spans 12 amino acids. V gave up 5 bases and J gave up 0 bases, with 5 bases separating them. As DNA, the CDR3 is TGTGCCAGCAGTAGAAGCTCCTACGAGCAGTACGTC. Translated: CASSRSSYEQYV.

V usage is TRBV5-1 and J usage is TRBJ1-1; a possible D gene is TRBD1 (6 bases). Germline-derived CDR1 and CDR2 are SGHRS and YFSETQ. The CDR3 length is 16 residues. V lost 2 bases, J lost 0 bases, and 14 bases lay in between. CDR3 DNA sequence: TGCGCCAGCAGCTTAGGAACAGGGTGGTTGAACACTGAAGCTTTCTTT. It codes for CASSLGTGWLNTEAFF.

This clonotype occurred a few times. The chain combines TRBV24-1 with TRBJ2-3, with TRBD2 matching over 12 bases. V was clipped by 4 bases and J by 1 base; unmatched bases: 8. The CDR3 covers 18 residues. Germline lookup yields CDR1 KGHDR and CDR2 SFDVKD. The CDR3 nucleotides are TGTGCCACCAGTGAAACGACTAGCGGGGGATCCCGCACAGATACGCAGTATTTT. Translating it yields CATSETTSGGSRTDTQYF.

The sample holds many counts of this clonotype. CDR3 sequence: CASTLLGAGALYNEQFF. In nucleotides, the CDR3 is TGCGCCAGCACCCTACTGGGGGCGGGGGCTCTCTACAATGAGCAGTTCTTC. The chain employs TRBV4-1 and TRBJ2-1, with D perhaps TRBD2 (7 bases). CDR1 and CDR2 from the germline V gene are MGHRA and YSYEKL. This CDR3 is 17 amino acids long. Trimming removed 7 bases from V and 3 bases from J, with 22 bases in between.

This clonotype was recorded at least ten times. The V gene is TRBV29-1, the J gene TRBJ2-3; 7 bases are shared with TRBD2. Germline CDR1 SQVTM, CDR2 ANQGSEA. The CDR3 has 10 residues. V gave up 6 bases and J gave up 10 bases; unmatched junction bases: 4. The CDR3 spells CSVGGSAQYF. As DNA, the CDR3 is TGCAGCGTGGGGGGGTCCGCGCAGTATTTT.

This clonotype was found a few times. The gene calls are TRBV7-9 and TRBJ2-3, with 8 bases aligning to TRBD2. V lost 5 bases and J lost 5; bases outside the gene matches: 12. This CDR3 spans 16 amino acids. CDR1 and CDR2 from the germline V gene are SEHNR and FQNEAQ (reference sequence). CDR3 nucleotide sequence: TGTGCCAGCAGCCTACCTGGCGGGGGGATGATAGATACGCAGTATTTT. It is translated as CASSLPGGGMIDTQYF.

The table lists this clonotype with many counts. The chain employs TRBV9 and TRBJ2-1; TRBD1 matches 10 bases. V was pared by 0 bases and J by 8 bases, with 8 bases of the junction left unmatched. The V gene's germline CDR1 is SGDLS and CDR2 YYNGEE. This CDR3 is built from 16 residues. For the CDR3, the DNA is TGTGCCAGCAGCGTAGGGAAGGGGACAGGGGCGGATGAGCAGTTCTTC. It codes for CASSVGKGTGADEQFF.

In this sample, this clonotype turned up many times. The chain is built from TRBV10-2 and TRBJ1-1; D ambiguous. The V end lost 5 bases, the J end lost 0 bases, and 4 bases lay between the germline ends. Per germline, CDR1 WSHSY and CDR2 SAAADI. The CDR3 contains 12 residues. The CDR3 DNA reads TGCGCCAGCAGTTTGTTGAACACTGAAGCTTTCTTT. Translating it yields CASSLLNTEAFF.

This clonotype was recorded once. V and J are TRBV7-6 and TRBJ2-2, with TRBD2 identical over 8 bases. This CDR3 has 17 residues. CDR1 SGHVS and CDR2 FNYEAQ come from the germline V gene. V lost 0 bases to trimming and J lost 1 base; unmatched junction nucleotides: 4. In DNA form, the CDR3 reads TGTGCCAGCAGCTTAGCGTCGGCGGGGGGGAACACCGGGGAGCTGTTTTTT. Its translation: CASSLASAGGNTGELFF. The full variable domain, completed using reference TRBV7-6 and TRBJ2-2, is GAGVSQSPRYKVTKRGQDVALRCDPISGHVSLYWYRQALGQGPEFLTYFNYEAQQDKSGLPNDRFSAERPEGSISTLTIQRTEQRDSAMYRCASSLASAGGNTGELFFGEGSRLTVL.

This clonotype was recorded at least ten times. This rearrangement joins TRBV7-8 to TRBJ2-7; 7 bases map to TRBD1. The junction had 4 bases not matched to a gene; V was cut back by 1 base and J by 4 bases. Looked up from germline, CDR1 is SGHVS and CDR2 is FQNEAQ. The CDR3 has 14 residues. The CDR3 nucleotides read TGTGCCAGCAGCTTAGGACAGGGTCTATACGAGCAGTACTTC. Translating gives CASSLGQGLYEQYF.

Only a few counts were recorded for this clonotype. This rearrangement joins TRBV27 to TRBJ1-6; TRBD1 aligns across 7 bases. The junction had 4 bases not matched to a gene; V was cut back by 4 bases and J by 10 bases. The CDR3 has 13 residues. Germline values: CDR1 MNHEY, CDR2 SMNVEV (reference sequence). The CDR3 region has the DNA TGTGCCAGCAGTTGGCAGGGGGACTCACCCCTCCACTTT. Translated, it gives CASSWQGDSPLHF.

This clonotype was counted ten times or more. The J gene is TRBJ2-2, the V gene TRBV7-9; tentatively, D is TRBD2 (6 bases). V gave up 2 bases and J gave up 1 base, with 11 bases separating them. In germline, CDR1 is SEHNR, CDR2 FQNEAQ (reference sequence). The CDR3 has 16 residues. The CDR3 region is CASSLTAGRNTGELFF. In DNA, the CDR3 is TGTGCCAGCAGCTTAACGGCGGGGAGGAACACCGGGGAGCTGTTTTTT.

With respect to this clonotype: A much more abundant neighbour one base away suggests this may be a read error. V is TRBV15 and J is TRBJ2-1, with TRBD2 as a possible D gene (6 bases). The CDR3 is 14 amino acids. Germline V lookup: CDR1 LNHNV, CDR2 YYDKDF (reference sequence). Trimming stripped 3 bases from V and 9 bases from J, with 15 bases between. The CDR3 loop reads CATSSSGEHGEQFF. In nucleotides, the CDR3 is TGTGCCACCAGCAGTTCGGGGGAACATGGTGAGCAGTTCTTC.

This clonotype was found many times. The chain carries TRBV7-6 and TRBJ2-2; possibly TRBD1 or TRBD2 for D (5 bases each). Trimming removed 8 bases at V and 0 bases at J, with 13 bases between. The CDR3 totals 15 residues. Germline CDR1 SGHVS, CDR2 FNYEAQ. In DNA, the CDR3 is TGTGCCAGCTTGAGGGGCACCCCGAACACCGGGGAGCTGTTTTTT. This encodes CASLRGTPNTGELFF. The complete variable domain, with remaining parts taken from reference TRBV7-6 and TRBJ2-2, reads GAGVSQSPRYKVTKRGQDVALRCDPISGHVSLYWYRQALGQGPEFLTYFNYEAQQDKSGLPNDRFSAERPEGSISTLTIQRTEQRDSAMYRCASLRGTPNTGELFFGEGSRLTVL.

This clonotype was picked up a small number of times. The chain carries TRBV2 and TRBJ2-7; 7 bases are shared with TRBD1. The germline gives CDR1 SNHLY, CDR2 FYNNEI. The CDR3 spans 14 residues. Trimming removed 3 bases from V and 3 bases from J; junction bases left unmatched: 5. Here the CDR3 reads CASSDRDRVYEQYF. The CDR3 bases are TGTGCCAGCAGTGATCGAGACAGGGTCTACGAGCAGTACTTC.

The chain is built from TRBV4-1 and TRBJ2-1; D remains ambiguous. Trimming cost V 0 bases and J 5 bases, with 5 bases left between them. The CDR3 spans 13 residues. The V gene's germline CDR1 is MGHRA and CDR2 YSYEKL. CDR3 amino acids: CASSQDVNNEQFF. CDR3 bases: TGCGCCAGCAGCCAAGATGTCAACAATGAGCAGTTCTTC.

Many counts were recorded for this clonotype. One end of the junction fails to match germline, which may point to a read error. CDR3 in DNA: TGTGCTAGCAGCCGGACTAGCGGGGCATACAATGAGCAGTTCTTC. This codes for CASSRTSGAYNEQFF. The chain combines TRBV7-7 with TRBJ2-1, with 12 bases identical to TRBD2. The CDR3 loop spans 15 amino acids. In germline, CDR1 is SSHAT, CDR2 FNYEAQ (reference sequence).

This clonotype appeared many times. The genes are TRBV18 and TRBJ2-7; D is perhaps TRBD2 (6 bases). CDR1 and CDR2 from the germline V gene are KGHSH and LQKENI. V dropped 3 bases and J dropped 2 bases, with 17 bases sitting between them. This CDR3 comprises 16 residues. CDR3 DNA: TGTGCCAGCTCACCGAGGCTCGAGGGCGGGACCTACGAGCAGTACGTC. This gives the protein CASSPRLEGGTYEQYV.